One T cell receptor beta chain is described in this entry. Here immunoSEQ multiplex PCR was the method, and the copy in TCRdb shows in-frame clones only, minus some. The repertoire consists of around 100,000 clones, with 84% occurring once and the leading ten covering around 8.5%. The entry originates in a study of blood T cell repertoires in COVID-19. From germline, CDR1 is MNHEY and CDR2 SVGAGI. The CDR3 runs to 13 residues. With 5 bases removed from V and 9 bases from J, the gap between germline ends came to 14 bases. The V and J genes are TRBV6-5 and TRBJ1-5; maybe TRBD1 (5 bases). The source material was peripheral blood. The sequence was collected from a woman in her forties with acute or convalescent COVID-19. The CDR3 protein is CASSPQGYRPQHF. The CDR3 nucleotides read TGTGCCAGCAGTCCCCAGGGTTATCGGCCCCAGCATTTT.